This is a list of T cell receptor beta chains from one sample in a study of blood T cells in healthy people across ages. TCRdb independently ran MiXCR on the 5' RACE reads; one entry per CDR3 protein. The sample records about 720,000 distinct CDR3 sequences, more than 20% being singletons. This same sample was also taken into another study, of T cells of mothers and their children.

Source material: blood. The receptors derive from a boy between 10 and 17 years old in good health. The CDR3 runs from the conserved cysteine through the conserved F or W. A D gene is named only where the DNA matches it firmly. Size values are once, few and many counts, or a class for expanded clones, and some rows have none.

D | J | size | V | DNA | CDR3
- | TRBJ1-4 | - | TRBV6-2/TRBV6-3 | TGTGCCAGCAGGCGGCAGAATGAAAAACTGTTTTTT | CASRRQNEKLFF
- | TRBJ1-4 | - | TRBV27 | TGTGCCAGCAGTTTTGGCAGGGAAGGAGAAAAACTGTTTTTT | CASSFGREGEKLFF
- | TRBJ2-1 | few | TRBV10-3 | TGTGCCATCAGTGAGCCCCCTAGAAATGAGCAGTTCTTC | CAISEPPRNEQFF
- | TRBJ2-1 | few | TRBV6-1 | TGTGCCAGCAGTGAAGAGGTCCCCAGCTCCTACAATGAGCAGTTCTTC | CASSEEVPSSYNEQFF
TRBD2 | TRBJ2-1 | - | TRBV7-9 | TGTGCCAGCGGGGGACTAGCGGGAGTCAATGAGCAGTTCTTC | CASGGLAGVNEQFF
- | TRBJ1-3 | - | TRBV7-2 | TGTGCCAGCAGCTTAGGGGGCAGGACCCGCTCTGGAAACACCATATATTTT | CASSLGGRTRSGNTIYF
- | TRBJ2-1 | - | TRBV27 | TGTGCCGGCAGTTTAGCGGGACAGGGACCAAATGAGCAGTTCTTC | CAGSLAGQGPNEQFF
TRBD1 | TRBJ2-6 | - | TRBV9 | TGTGCCAGCAGCGCCGGGACAGGGAGTTCTGGGGCCAACGTCCTGACTTTC | CASSAGTGSSGANVLTF
TRBD2 | TRBJ2-2 | - | TRBV12-3/TRBV12-4 | TGTGCCAGCAGTCTCGGGGGGAGGGCCGCGAACACCGGGGAGCTGTTTTTT | CASSLGGRAANTGELFF
TRBD1 | TRBJ2-7 | once | TRBV4-3 | TGCGCCAGCAGCCAAACGGGACAGGGGGCGGGCGAGCAGTACTTC | CASSQTGQGAGEQYF
- | TRBJ1-4 | few | TRBV5-5 | TGTGCCAGCAGCAGGGGCGCCTTGGGTGAAAAACTGTTTTTT | CASSRGALGEKLFF
- | TRBJ2-5 | - | TRBV28 | TGTGCCAGCAGCGCCTCAGGGAGGGAGACCCAGTACTTC | CASSASGRETQYF
TRBD2 | TRBJ2-7 | - | TRBV9 | TGTGCCAGCAGCTCCACAGCGGGGCACTACGAGCAGTACTTC | CASSSTAGHYEQYF
TRBD2 | TRBJ2-7 | few | TRBV4-2 | TGTGCCAGCAGCCAGGCCGGGACTAGTATCCACGAGCAGTACTTC | CASSQAGTSIHEQYF
TRBD2 | TRBJ2-7 | - | TRBV29-1 | TGCAGCGCAGGGACTAGCGGGAGCGGACACTACGAGCAGTACTTC | CSAGTSGSGHYEQYF
- | TRBJ1-5 | few | TRBV24-1 | TGTGCCACCAGTGACTCGGGACGGATCGAGCAGCCCCAGCATTTT | CATSDSGRIEQPQHF
- | TRBJ2-4 | few | TRBV6-4 | TGTGCCAGCAGTGACTCGGAGGGGAGTAACATTCAGTACTTC | CASSDSEGSNIQYF
TRBD1 | TRBJ2-1 | - | TRBV24-1 | TGTGCCACCAGTGCGGGGACAGGCCGGGCTTACAATGAGCAGTTCTTC | CATSAGTGRAYNEQFF
TRBD1 | TRBJ2-7 | - | TRBV7-2 | TGTGCCAGCACCCTTGATATGACAGGGAGCTCCTACGAGCAGTACTTC | CASTLDMTGSSYEQYF
- | TRBJ1-5 | - | TRBV28 | TGTGCCAGCAGGTCAGGGTTGAGCAATCAGCCCCAGCATTTT | CASRSGLSNQPQHF
- | TRBJ2-3 | - | TRBV18 | TGTGCCAGCTCCCATCAGGATACGCAGTATTTT | CASSHQDTQYF
TRBD2 | TRBJ2-1 | few | TRBV6-2/TRBV6-3 | TGTGCCAGCAGTTGGGGGGGCACTAGCGGGGGGGTTGAGCAGTTCTTC | CASSWGGTSGGVEQFF
- | TRBJ2-1 | - | TRBV27 | TGTGCCAGCAGTTCCACTCCTCGACTGGGGAGAGTTATGGGGGAGCAGTTCTTC | CASSSTPRLGRVMGEQFF
- | TRBJ1-1 | - | TRBV7-6 | TGTGCCAGCAGCTGGGGTCGGGGCGCTTCGAACACTGAAGCTTTCTTT | CASSWGRGASNTEAFF
- | TRBJ2-7 | - | TRBV14 | TGTGCCAGCAGCCAAGAAGGGTACTCCTACGAGCAGTACTTC | CASSQEGYSYEQYF
- | TRBJ1-2 | few | TRBV11-2 | TGTGCCAGCAGCTTAGATCTCGGGGAGGGCTATCAAGCTAACTATGGCTACACCTTC | CASSLDLGEGYQANYGYTF
TRBD2 | TRBJ2-4 | few | TRBV5-1 | TGCGCCAGCAGCCCAACGATTGGCCAACCCGGGGGGGACATTCAGTACTTC | CASSPTIGQPGGDIQYF
TRBD2 | TRBJ2-5 | - | TRBV2 | TGTGCCAGCAGTGAGACTAGCGGCAACCAAGAGACCCAGTACTTC | CASSETSGNQETQYF
- | TRBJ2-3 | - | TRBV29-1 | TGCAGCGTTGAGGTTCCTGGAGCAGATACGCAGTATTTT | CSVEVPGADTQYF
- | TRBJ2-7 | many | TRBV13 | TGTGCCAGCAGCTTAGGCCAGAGCCCATGGTACTTC | CASSLGQSPWYF
TRBD1 | TRBJ2-7 | many | TRBV4-2 | TGTGCCAGCAGCCAAGAACAGGGGGCGGGGTCCTACGAGCAGTACTTC | CASSQEQGAGSYEQYF
- | TRBJ2-3 | - | TRBV7-2 | TGTGCCAGCAGCGCAGGACAGCTCCCCACAGATACGCAGTATTTT | CASSAGQLPTDTQYF
- | TRBJ2-2 | - | TRBV7-6 | TGTGCCAGCAGCTTAGACCCGGGTGCGAACACCGGGGAGCTGTTTTTT | CASSLDPGANTGELFF
- | TRBJ2-1 | - | TRBV11-2 | TGTGCCAGCAGCTTAGCCCCCGTCAATGAGCAGTTCTTC | CASSLAPVNEQFF
- | TRBJ2-7 | - | TRBV4-1 | TGCGCCAGCAGCCATCTGGGCAGCTCCTACGAGCAGTACTTC | CASSHLGSSYEQYF
- | TRBJ2-2 | - | TRBV27 | TGTGCCAGCAGTTTCGGTAGCGGAAGCGTCGGGGAGCTGTTTTTT | CASSFGSGSVGELFF
- | TRBJ1-5 | few | TRBV7-2 | TGTGCCAGCAGCTCCTCCCGACCCCTACAGGATCAGCCCCAGCATTTT | CASSSSRPLQDQPQHF
- | TRBJ2-2 | - | TRBV10-3 | TGTGCCATCAGTGAGTCCGGAAACACCGGGGAGCTGTTTTTT | CAISESGNTGELFF
TRBD1 | TRBJ2-1 | few | TRBV14 | TGTGCCAGCAGCCAGGGCCGAGACAGGGGTATATCCCAGATACTGGGAGAGCAGTTCTTC | CASSQGRDRGISQILGEQFF
- | TRBJ2-3 | few | TRBV18 | TGTGCCAGCTCACCACGGCCTGATACGCAGTATTTT | CASSPRPDTQYF
- | TRBJ1-5 | - | TRBV27 | TGTGCCAGCCGAGGGGGGGAGTTACAGCCCCAGCATTTT | CASRGGELQPQHF
TRBD1 | TRBJ2-1 | many | TRBV4-3 | TGCGCCAGCAGCAACCGGGACAGGGGTAACAATGAGCAGTTCTTC | CASSNRDRGNNEQFF
TRBD2 | TRBJ2-3 | few | TRBV27 | TGTGCCACATACCCACTAGCGACCCCCTCGGATACGCAGTATTTT | CATYPLATPSDTQYF
- | TRBJ2-7 | few | TRBV29-1 | TGCAGCGTTGCAGATAGGGGGGACGAGCAGTACTTC | CSVADRGDEQYF
TRBD1 | TRBJ2-4 | - | TRBV28 | TGTGCCAGCAGTTTAGGACAGGGGGGCCAAAACATTCAGTACTTC | CASSLGQGGQNIQYF
TRBD2 | TRBJ2-1 | few | TRBV20-1 | TGCAGTGCTAGAGATCTAGCGGGAGTAGGTAATGAGCAGTTCTTC | CSARDLAGVGNEQFF
- | TRBJ2-7 | - | TRBV18 | TGTGCCAGCTCCCGGGCCGGGGACGAGCAGTACTTC | CASSRAGDEQYF
- | TRBJ1-2 | - | TRBV12-3/TRBV12-4 | TGTGCCAGCAGCCCCAAGCCTGGGTATGGCTACACCTTC | CASSPKPGYGYTF
- | TRBJ2-7 | - | TRBV27 | TGTGCCACCATAGAAGCAAACTCCTACGAGCAGTACTTC | CATIEANSYEQYF
- | TRBJ1-2 | - | TRBV12-3/TRBV12-4 | TGTGCCAGCAGTAGACTATCGATGGGAAACTATGGCTACACCTTC | CASSRLSMGNYGYTF
TRBD1 | TRBJ2-3 | - | TRBV29-1 | TGCAGCGTTGTCAACAGGGGACCCACAGATACGCAGTATTTT | CSVVNRGPTDTQYF
TRBD2 | TRBJ2-5 | - | TRBV9 | TGTGCCAGCAGCTCGGGGGGAGTGGGGACCCAGTACTTC | CASSSGGVGTQYF
- | TRBJ1-3 | - | TRBV7-2 | TGTGCCAGCAGCTGGAACAGGGTTGGAAACACCGTATATTTT | CASSWNRVGNTVYF
TRBD1 | TRBJ1-2 | few | TRBV10-3 | TGTGCCATCAGCGGACAGGGGGATGGCTACACCTTC | CAISGQGDGYTF
- | TRBJ1-1 | - | TRBV7-2 | TGTGCCAGCAGCTTAGTTACGGGGGGAGCTTTCTTT | CASSLVTGGAFF
- | TRBJ2-1 | few | TRBV20-1 | TGCAGTGCTAGAGATCCCTACGGGCGCGCTATAAATGAGCAGTTCTTC | CSARDPYGRAINEQFF
TRBD2 | TRBJ2-3 | - | TRBV12-3/TRBV12-4 | TGTGCCAGCAGTTTTAGTGGACTAGCCGAAGATACGCAGTATTTT | CASSFSGLAEDTQYF